The sequence of this T cell receptor (beta chain) was determined in a study of cytomegalovirus exposure and HLA in healthy donors. Overall study results and limits: One variant, a missense change in DCLRE1C, was linked in a later analysis to TCR beta V- and J-gene trimming.

In the case of this clone: Its antigen is as yet unknown.

The PCR ran on 60 Vbeta and 13 Jbeta primers. Method: immunoSEQ multiplex PCR; TCRdb's copy keeps in-frame clones and lacks some. The table lists a few hundred thousand clones, roughly 90% of them singletons. Trimming pared 3 bases from V and 3 bases from J, leaving 8 bases between. The CDR3 totals 13 residues. The germline CDR1 and CDR2 sequences are SGHTA and FQGNSA. Though probably carrying unrecorded immune exposures, donors were nominally healthy at sampling. The sequenced sample consisted of PBMCs. The TCR sequence derives from a woman younger than 30 in good health and CMV-seronegative. The genes are TRBV7-2 and TRBJ1-2, with D possibly matching TRBD1 (5 bases). CDR3 protein: CASSLRQYYGYTF. CDR3 bases: TGTGCCAGCAGCTTGCGACAGTACTATGGCTACACCTTC. Drawing the rest from reference TRBV7-2 and TRBJ1-2, the complete variable domain is GAGVSQSPSNKVTEKGKDVELRCDPISGHTALYWYRQSLGQGLEFLIYFQGNSAPDKSGLPSDRFSAERTGGSVSTLTIQRTQQEDSAVYLCASSLRQYYGYTFGSGTRLTVV.